The 5 T cell receptor beta chains presented below share a single source sample, sequenced in a study of T cell responses to AZD1222 COVID-19 vaccine. Assay: immunoSEQ multiplex PCR; the TCRdb copy retains only in-frame clones and omits some. The sample holds approximately 100,000 clones, roughly 91% seen once. This sample comprised peripheral blood, obtained on day 0 of AZD1222 vaccination. Receptors were obtained from an adult in good health.

The rearrangement links TRBV5-1 to TRBJ2-7; D may correspond to TRBD1 or TRBD2 (6 bases each). Germline V lookup: CDR1 SGHRS, CDR2 YFSETQ. The CDR3 runs to 15 residues. V lost 0 bases and J lost 4, with 14 bases in between. The CDR3 nucleotides read TGCGCCAGCAGCTTGGCCGGGGGCAAGGGTTACGAGCAGTACTTC. It codes for CASSLAGGKGYEQYF.

V is TRBV28 and J is TRBJ2-5; 9 nucleotides align to TRBD1. V dropped 2 bases and J dropped 5; count of bases not matched to a gene: 6. Germline V gene sequence: CDR1 MDHEN, CDR2 SYDVKM. The CDR3 is 15 residues long. CDR3 sequence reads: CASSLGGTGRETQYF. The CDR3 DNA sequence: TGTGCCAGCAGTTTAGGAGGGACAGGGAGGGAGACCCAGTACTTC.

This chain links TRBV7-9 with TRBJ2-1; 13 nucleotides agree with TRBD2. Looked up from germline, CDR1 is SEHNR and CDR2 is FQNEAQ (reference sequence). The CDR3 totals 16 residues. Trimming removed 5 bases from V and 5 bases from J; junction bases left unmatched: 6. CDR3 coding DNA: TGTGCCAGCAGCCACAGGACTAGCGGGAGTGACAATGAGCAGTTCTTC. As protein: CASSHRTSGSDNEQFF.

The sample holds one count of this clone. J is TRBJ1-4 and V is TRBV28; TRBD1 might be the D (5 bases). The CDR3 loop spans 14 amino acids. Germline values: CDR1 MDHEN, CDR2 SYDVKM. V was pared by 3 bases and J by 4 bases, with 9 bases between. The CDR3 sequence is CASSLGTYNEKLFF. The CDR3 DNA follows: TGTGCCAGCAGTTTGGGGACCTATAATGAAAAACTGTTTTTT.

CDR3 residues: CASSLTPTGDYGYTF. The DNA of the CDR3 is TGCGCCAGCAGCTTGACCCCGACAGGGGACTATGGCTACACCTTC. The V gene is TRBV5-1, the J gene TRBJ1-2; 8 positions agree with TRBD1. V was clipped by 1 base and J by 3 bases; unmatched bases: 5. The V gene's germline CDR1 is SGHRS and CDR2 YFSETQ. CDR3 length: 15 amino acids.